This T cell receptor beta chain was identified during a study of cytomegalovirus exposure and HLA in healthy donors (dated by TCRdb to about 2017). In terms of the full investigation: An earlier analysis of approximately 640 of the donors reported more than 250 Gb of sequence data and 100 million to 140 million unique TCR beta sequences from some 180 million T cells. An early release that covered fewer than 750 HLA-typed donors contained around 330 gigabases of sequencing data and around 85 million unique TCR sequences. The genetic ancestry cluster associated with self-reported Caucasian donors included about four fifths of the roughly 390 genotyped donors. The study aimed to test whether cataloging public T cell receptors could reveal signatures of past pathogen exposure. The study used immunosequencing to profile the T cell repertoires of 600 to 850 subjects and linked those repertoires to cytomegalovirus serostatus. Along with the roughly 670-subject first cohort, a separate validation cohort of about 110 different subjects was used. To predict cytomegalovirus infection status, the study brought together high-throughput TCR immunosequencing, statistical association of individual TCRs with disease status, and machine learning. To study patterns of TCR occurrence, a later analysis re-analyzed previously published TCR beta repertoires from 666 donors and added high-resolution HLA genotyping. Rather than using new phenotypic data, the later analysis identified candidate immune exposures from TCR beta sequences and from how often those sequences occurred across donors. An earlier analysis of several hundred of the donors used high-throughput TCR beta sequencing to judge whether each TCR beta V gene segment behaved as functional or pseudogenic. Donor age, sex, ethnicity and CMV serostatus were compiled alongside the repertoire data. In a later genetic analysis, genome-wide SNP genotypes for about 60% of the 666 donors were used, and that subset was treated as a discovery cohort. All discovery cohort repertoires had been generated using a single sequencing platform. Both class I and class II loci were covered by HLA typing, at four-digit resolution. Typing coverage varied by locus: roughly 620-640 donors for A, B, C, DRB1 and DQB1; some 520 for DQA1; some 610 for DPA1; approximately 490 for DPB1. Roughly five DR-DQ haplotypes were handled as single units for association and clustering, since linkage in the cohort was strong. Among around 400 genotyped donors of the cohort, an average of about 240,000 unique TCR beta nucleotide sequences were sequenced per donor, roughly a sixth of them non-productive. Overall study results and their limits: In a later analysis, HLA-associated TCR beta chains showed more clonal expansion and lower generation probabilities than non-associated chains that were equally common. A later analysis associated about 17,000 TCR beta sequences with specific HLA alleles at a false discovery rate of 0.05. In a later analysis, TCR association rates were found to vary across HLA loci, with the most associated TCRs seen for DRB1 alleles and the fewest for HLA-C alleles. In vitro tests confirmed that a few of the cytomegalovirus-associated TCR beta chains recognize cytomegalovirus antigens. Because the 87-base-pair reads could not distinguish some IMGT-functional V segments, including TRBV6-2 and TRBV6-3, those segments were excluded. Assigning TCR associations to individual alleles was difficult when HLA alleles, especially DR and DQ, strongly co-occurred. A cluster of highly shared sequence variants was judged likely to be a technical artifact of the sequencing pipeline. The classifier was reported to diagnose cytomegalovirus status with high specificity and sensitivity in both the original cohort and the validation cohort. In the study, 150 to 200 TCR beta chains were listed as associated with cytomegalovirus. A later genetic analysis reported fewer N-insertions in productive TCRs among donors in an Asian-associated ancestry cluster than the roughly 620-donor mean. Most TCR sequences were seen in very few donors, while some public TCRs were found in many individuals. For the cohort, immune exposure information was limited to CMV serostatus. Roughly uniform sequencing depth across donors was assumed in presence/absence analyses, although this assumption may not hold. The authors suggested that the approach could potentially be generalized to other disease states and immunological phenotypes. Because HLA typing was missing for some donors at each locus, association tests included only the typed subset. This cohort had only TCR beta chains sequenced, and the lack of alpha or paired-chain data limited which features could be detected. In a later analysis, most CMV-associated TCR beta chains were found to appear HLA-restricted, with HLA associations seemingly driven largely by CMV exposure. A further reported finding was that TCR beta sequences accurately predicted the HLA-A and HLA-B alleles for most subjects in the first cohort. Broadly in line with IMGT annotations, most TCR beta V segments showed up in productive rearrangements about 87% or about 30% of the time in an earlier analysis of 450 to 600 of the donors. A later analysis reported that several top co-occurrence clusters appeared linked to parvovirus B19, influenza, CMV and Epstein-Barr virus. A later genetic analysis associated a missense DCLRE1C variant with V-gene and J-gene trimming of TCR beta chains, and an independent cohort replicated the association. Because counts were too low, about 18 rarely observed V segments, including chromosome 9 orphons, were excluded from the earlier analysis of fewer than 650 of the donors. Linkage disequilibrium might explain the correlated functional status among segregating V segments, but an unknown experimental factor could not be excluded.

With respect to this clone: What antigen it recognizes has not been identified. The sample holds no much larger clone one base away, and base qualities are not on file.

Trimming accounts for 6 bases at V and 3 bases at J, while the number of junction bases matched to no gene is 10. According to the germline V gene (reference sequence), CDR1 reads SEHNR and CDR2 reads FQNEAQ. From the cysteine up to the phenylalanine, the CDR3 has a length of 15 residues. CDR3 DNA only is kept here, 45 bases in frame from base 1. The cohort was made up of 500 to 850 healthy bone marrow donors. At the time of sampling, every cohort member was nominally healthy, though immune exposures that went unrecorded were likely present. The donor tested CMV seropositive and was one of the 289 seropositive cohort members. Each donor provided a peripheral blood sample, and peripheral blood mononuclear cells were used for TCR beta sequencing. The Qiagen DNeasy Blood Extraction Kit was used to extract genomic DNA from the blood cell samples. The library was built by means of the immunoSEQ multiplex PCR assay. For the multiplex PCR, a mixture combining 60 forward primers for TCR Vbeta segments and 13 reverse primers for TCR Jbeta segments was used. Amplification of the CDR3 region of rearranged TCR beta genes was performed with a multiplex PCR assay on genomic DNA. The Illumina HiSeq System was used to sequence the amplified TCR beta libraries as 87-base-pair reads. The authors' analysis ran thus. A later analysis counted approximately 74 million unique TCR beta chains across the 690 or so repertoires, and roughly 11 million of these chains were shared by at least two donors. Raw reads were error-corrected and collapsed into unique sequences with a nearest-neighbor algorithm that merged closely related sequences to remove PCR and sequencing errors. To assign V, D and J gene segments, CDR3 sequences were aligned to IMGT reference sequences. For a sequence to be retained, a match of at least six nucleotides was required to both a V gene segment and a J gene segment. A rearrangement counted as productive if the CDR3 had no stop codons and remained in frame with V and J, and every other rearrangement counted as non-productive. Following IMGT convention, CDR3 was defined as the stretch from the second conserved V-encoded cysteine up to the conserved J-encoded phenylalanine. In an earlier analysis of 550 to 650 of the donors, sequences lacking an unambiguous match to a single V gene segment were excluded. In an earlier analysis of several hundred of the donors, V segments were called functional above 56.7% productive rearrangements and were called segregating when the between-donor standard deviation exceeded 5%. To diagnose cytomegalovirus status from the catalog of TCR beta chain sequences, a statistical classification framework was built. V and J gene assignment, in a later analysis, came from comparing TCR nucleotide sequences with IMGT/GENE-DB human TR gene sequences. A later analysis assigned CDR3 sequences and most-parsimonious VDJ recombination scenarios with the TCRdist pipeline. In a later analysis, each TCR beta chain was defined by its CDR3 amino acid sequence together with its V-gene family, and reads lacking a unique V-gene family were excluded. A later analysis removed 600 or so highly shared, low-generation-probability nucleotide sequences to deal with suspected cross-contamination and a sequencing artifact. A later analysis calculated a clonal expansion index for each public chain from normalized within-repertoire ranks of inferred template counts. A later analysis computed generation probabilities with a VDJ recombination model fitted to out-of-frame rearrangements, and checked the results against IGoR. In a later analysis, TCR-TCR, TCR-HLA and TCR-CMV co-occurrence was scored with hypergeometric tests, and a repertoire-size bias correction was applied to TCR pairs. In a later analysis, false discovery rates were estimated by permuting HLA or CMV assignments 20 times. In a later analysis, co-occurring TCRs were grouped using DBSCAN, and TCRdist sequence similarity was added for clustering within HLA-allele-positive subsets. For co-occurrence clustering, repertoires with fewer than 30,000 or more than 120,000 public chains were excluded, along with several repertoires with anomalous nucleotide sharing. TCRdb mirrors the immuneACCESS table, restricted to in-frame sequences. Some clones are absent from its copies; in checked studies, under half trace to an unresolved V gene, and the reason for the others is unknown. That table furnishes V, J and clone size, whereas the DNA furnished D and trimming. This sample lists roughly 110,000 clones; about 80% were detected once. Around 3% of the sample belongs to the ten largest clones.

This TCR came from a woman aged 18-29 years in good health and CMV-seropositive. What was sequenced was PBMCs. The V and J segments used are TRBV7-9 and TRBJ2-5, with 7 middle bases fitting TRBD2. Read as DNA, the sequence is TGTGCCAGCAGACCCCCGGGACTACCCAAAGAGACCCAGTACTTC. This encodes CASRPPGLPKETQYF.